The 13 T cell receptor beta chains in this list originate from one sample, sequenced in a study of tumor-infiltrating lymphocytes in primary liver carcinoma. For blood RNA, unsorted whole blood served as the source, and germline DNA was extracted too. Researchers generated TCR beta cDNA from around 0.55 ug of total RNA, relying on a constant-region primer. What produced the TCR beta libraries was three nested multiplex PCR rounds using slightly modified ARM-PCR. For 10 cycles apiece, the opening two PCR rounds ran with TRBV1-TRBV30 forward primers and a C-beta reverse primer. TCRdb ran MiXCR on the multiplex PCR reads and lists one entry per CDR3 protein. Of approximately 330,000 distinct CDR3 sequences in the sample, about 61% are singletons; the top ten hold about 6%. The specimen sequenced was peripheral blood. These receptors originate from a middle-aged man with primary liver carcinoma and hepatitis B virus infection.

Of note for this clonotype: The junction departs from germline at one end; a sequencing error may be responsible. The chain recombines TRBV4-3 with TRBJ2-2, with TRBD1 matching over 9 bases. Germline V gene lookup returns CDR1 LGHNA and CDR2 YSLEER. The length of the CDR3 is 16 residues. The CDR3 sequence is CASNQGDRVNTGELFF. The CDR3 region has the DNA TGCGCCAGCAACCAAGGGGACAGGGTCAACACCGGGGAGCTGTTTTTT.

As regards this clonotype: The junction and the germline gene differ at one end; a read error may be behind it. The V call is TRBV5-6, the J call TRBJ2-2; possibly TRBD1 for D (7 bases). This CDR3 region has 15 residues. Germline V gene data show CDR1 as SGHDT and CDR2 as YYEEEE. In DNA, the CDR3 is TGTGCCAGCAGCTTGGCCGACAGGGAGATCGGGGGGCTGTTTTTT. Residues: CASSLADREIGGLFF.

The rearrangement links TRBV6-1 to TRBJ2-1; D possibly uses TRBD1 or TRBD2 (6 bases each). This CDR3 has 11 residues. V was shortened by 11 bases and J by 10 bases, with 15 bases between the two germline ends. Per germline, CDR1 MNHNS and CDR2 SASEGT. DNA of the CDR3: TGTGCCGTCACGGGGGCAAGGGAGCAGTTCTTC. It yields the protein CAVTGAREQFF.

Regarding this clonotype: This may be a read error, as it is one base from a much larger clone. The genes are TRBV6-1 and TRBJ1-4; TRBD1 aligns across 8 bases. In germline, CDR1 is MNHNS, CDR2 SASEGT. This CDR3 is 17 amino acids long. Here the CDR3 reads CASSYSIPGGTNEKVFF. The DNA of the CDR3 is TGTGCCAGCAGTTACTCGATACCAGGGGGCACTAATGAAAAAGTGTTTTTT.

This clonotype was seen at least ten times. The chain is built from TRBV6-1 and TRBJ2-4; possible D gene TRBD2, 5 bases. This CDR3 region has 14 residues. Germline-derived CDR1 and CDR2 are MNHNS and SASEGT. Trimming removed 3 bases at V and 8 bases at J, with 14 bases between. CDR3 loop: CASSETEDVHIQYF. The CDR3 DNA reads TGTGCCAGCAGTGAGACGGAGGATGTACACATTCAGTACTTC.

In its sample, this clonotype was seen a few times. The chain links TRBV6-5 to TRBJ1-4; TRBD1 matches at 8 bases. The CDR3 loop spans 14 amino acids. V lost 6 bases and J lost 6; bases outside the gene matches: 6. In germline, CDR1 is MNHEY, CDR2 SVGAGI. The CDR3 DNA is TGTGCCAGCAGGTTACTGACAGGGGATGAAAAACTGTTTTTT. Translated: CASRLLTGDEKLFF.

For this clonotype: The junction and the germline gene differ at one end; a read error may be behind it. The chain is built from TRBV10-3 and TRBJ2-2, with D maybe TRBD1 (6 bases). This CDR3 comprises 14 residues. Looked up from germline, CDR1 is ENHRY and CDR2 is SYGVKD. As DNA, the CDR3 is TGTGCCATCACGCGCAACCGGGACACCGGGGAGCTGTTATTT. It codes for CAITRNRDTGELLF.

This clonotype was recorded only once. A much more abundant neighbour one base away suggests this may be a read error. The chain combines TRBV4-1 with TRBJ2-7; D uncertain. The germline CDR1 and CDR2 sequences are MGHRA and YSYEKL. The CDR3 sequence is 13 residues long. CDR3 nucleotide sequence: TGCGCCAGCAGCCAAGGGCTAAATGACGAGCGGTACTTC. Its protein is CASSQGLNDERYF.

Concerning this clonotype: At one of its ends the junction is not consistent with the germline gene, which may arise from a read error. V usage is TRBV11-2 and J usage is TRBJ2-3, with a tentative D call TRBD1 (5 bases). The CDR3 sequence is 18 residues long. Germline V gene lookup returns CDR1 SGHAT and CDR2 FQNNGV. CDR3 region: CASSLVIRQFFSTDTRYF. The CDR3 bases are TGTGCCAGCAGCTTAGTAATAAGACAGTTTTTTAGCACAGATACGCGGTATTTT.

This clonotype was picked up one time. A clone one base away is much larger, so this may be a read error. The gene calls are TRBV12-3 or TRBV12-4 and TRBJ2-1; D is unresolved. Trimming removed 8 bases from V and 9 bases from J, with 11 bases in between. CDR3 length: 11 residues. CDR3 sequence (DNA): TGTGCCAGCCGTCAACTTGGTGAGCAGTTCTTC. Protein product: CASRQLGEQFF.

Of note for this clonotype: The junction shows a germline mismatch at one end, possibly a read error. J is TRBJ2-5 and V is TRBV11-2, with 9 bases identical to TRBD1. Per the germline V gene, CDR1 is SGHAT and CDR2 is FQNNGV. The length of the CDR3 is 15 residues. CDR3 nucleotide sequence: TGTGCCAGCAGCGACGGGACAGGGAGTGGGGAGAACCAGTACTTC. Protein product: CASSDGTGSGENQYF.

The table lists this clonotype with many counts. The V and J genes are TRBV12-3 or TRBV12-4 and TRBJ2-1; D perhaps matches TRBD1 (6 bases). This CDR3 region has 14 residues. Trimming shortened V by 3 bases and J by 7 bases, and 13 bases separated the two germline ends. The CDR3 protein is CASSFSYRENEQFF. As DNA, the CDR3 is TGTGCCAGCAGTTTTAGTTACAGGGAAAATGAGCAGTTCTTC.

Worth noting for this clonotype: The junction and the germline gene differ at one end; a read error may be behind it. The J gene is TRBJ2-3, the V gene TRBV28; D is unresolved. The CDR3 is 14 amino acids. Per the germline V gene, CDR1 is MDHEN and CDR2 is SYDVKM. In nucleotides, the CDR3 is TGTGCCAGCACCAAGTTCGACATAACAGATACGCGGTATTTT. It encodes CASTKFDITDTRYF.